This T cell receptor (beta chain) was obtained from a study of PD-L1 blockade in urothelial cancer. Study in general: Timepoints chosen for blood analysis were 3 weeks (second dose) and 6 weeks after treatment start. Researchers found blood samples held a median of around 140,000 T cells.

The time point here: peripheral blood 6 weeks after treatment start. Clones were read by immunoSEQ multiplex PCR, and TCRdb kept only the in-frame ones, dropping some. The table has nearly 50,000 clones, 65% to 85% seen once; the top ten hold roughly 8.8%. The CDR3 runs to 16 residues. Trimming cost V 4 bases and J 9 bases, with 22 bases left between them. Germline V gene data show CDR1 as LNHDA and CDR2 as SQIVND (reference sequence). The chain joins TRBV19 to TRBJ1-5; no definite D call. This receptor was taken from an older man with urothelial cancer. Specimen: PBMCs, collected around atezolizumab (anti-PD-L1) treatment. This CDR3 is CASSTRESTPLRPQHF. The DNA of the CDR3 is TGTGCCAGTAGTACCCGGGAGTCGACCCCGTTACGGCCCCAGCATTTT.